These 26 T cell receptor beta chains were sequenced from one sample in a study of CXCR3-negative and CXCR3-positive naive CD8 T cells. Via 5' RACE with UMI labels, TRB cDNA libraries were prepared. Reprocessing the 5' RACE reads, TCRdb reports a single entry for every CDR3 protein and omits DNA. This listing includes 69,000 or so distinct CDR3 sequences. Sequencing used naive CXCR3- CD8+ T cells from blood. The subset denotes: CD45RO-CCR7+CD27+CD95- naive CD8+ T cells lacking CXCR3 (TNR3-). These receptors were taken from a human donor in good health. Some clones in this sample may be carry-over from other donors' samples.

This chain connects TRBV20-1 to TRBJ2-7. From germline, CDR1 is DFQATT and CDR2 SNEGSKA (reference sequence). This CDR3 contains 13 residues. CDR3 sequence: CSARPLGSYEQYF.

Here the CDR3 reads CASSLFWSASPNYSNQPQHF. V usage is TRBV28 and J usage is TRBJ1-5. CDR1 and CDR2 (germline): MDHEN, SYDVKM. This CDR3 comprises 20 residues. Full variable domain (outside the CDR3, taken from reference TRBV28 and TRBJ1-5): DVKVTQSSRYLVKRTGEKVFLECVQDMDHENMFWYRQDPGLGLRLIYFSYDVKMKEKGDIPEGYSVSREKKERFSLILESASTNQTSMYLCASSLFWSASPNYSNQPQHFGDGTRLSIL.

This chain uses TRBV7-9 with TRBJ2-7; TCRdb outputs TRBD1, but without DNA this stays unchecked. Germline V gene sequence: CDR1 SEHNR, CDR2 FQNEAQ (reference sequence). This CDR3 comprises 16 residues. The CDR3 loop reads CASYRTAGGSSYEQYF.

This sequence joins TRBV6-2 or TRBV6-3 and TRBJ2-4; TCRdb reports TRBD2, a call that lacks DNA to check it against. Germline loops: CDR1 MNHEY, CDR2 SVGEGT. The CDR3 length is 18 residues. CDR3 sequence reads: CASRLGLDSRLAKNIQYF.

J is TRBJ2-6 and V is TRBV7-9; checking the TCRdb D call of TRBD1 is not possible without DNA. The CDR3 length is 18 residues. Germline V gives CDR1 SEHNR, CDR2 FQNEAQ (reference sequence). CDR3: CASSFQGTGLAGANVLTF.

The V gene is TRBV9, the J gene TRBJ2-7; without DNA, the TCRdb call of TRBD1 cannot be checked. Germline lookup yields CDR1 SGDLS and CDR2 YYNGEE. The CDR3 length is 15 residues. CDR3 sequence: CASSPSGTDFYEQYF.

The rearrangement uses TRBV12-3 or TRBV12-4 and TRBJ1-2; the D gene TCRdb calls, TRBD1, cannot be checked with no DNA. The CDR3 spans 15 residues. CDR3 residues: CASSWGQNDEYGYTF.

The V and J genes are TRBV9 and TRBJ2-2; the D gene TCRdb calls, TRBD1, cannot be checked with no DNA. Germline V gene data show CDR1 as SGDLS and CDR2 as YYNGEE. This CDR3 region has 15 residues. The CDR3 here is CASSSDRGLTGELFF.

V and J are TRBV7-9 and TRBJ2-3; TCRdb selects TRBD2, and the lack of DNA leaves this call unchecked. From germline, CDR1 is SEHNR and CDR2 FQNEAQ (reference sequence). CDR3 length: 16 amino acids. This CDR3 reads CASSATSGGAADTQYF. Full variable domain (missing parts from reference TRBV7-9 and TRBJ2-3): DTGVSQNPRHKITKRGQNVTFRCDPISEHNRLYWYRQTLGQGPEFLTYFQNEAQLEKSRLLSDRFSAERPKGSFSTLEIQRTEQGDSAMYLCASSATSGGAADTQYFGPGTRLTVL.

This sequence joins TRBV7-9 and TRBJ1-2. Germline loops: CDR1 SEHNR, CDR2 FQNEAQ (reference sequence). The length of the CDR3 is 16 residues. CDR3 amino acids: CASSLGLGRQSGVYTF.

The genes are TRBV29-1 and TRBJ2-3; TCRdb reports TRBD1, a call that lacks DNA to check it against. The CDR3 extends over 13 amino acids. The germline V gene has CDR1 SQVTM and CDR2 ANQGSEA. The CDR3 reads CSVDGDDTDTQYF.

CDR3 protein: CASSLISYEQYF. J is TRBJ2-7 and V is TRBV7-9. The CDR3 totals 12 residues. Germline CDR1 SEHNR, CDR2 FQNEAQ (reference sequence).

The chain uses TRBV29-1 and TRBJ1-1. Germline values: CDR1 SQVTM, CDR2 ANQGSEA. The CDR3 runs to 15 residues. The chain's CDR3 is CSVVGETGLRTEAFF.

The chain carries TRBV30 and TRBJ2-2. Germline CDR1 is GTSNPN and CDR2 is SVGIG (reference sequence). CDR3 length: 14 amino acids. The CDR3 reads CAWSPIDLTGELFF.

This chain links TRBV27 with TRBJ1-5; TCRdb reports TRBD1, a call that lacks DNA to check it against. The germline gives CDR1 MNHEY, CDR2 SMNVEV (reference sequence). CDR3 size: 14 residues. The CDR3 loop reads CASSPWDSNQPQHF.

The chain is built from TRBV3-1 and TRBJ1-2. CDR1 is LGHDT, CDR2 YNNKEL, per germline (reference sequence). The length of the CDR3 is 13 residues. This chain's CDR3 is CASTTNTDDGYTF.

J is TRBJ2-7 and V is TRBV12-3 or TRBV12-4; absent DNA, TCRdb's TRBD1 call cannot be checked. The CDR3 has 13 amino acids. CDR3 residues: CASSSPNRYEQYF.

J is TRBJ2-7 and V is TRBV28; TCRdb reports TRBD2, a call that lacks DNA to check it against. This CDR3 region has 15 residues. Germline CDR1 and CDR2: MDHEN and SYDVKM. CDR3 sequence reads: CASSLSDSGSYEQYF.

The rearrangement uses TRBV7-8 and TRBJ2-7; TCRdb indicates TRBD1, and absent DNA this call remains unverified. Per germline, CDR1 SGHVS and CDR2 FQNEAQ. This CDR3 has 13 amino acids. The CDR3 loop is CASTRLLGDEQYF. The whole variable domain, filled in from reference TRBV7-8 and TRBJ2-7, reads GAGVSQSPRYKVAKRGQDVALRCDPISGHVSLFWYQQALGQGPEFLTYFQNEAQLDKSGLPSDRFFAERPEGSVSTLKIQRTQQEDSAVYLCASTRLLGDEQYFGPGTRLTVT.

The chain recombines TRBV12-3 or TRBV12-4 with TRBJ2-7. The CDR3 totals 12 residues. CDR3 region: CASSFLVDEQYF.

The CDR3 reads CASSYIQGTNQPQHF. The chain recombines TRBV6-2 or TRBV6-3 with TRBJ1-5; the D call of TRBD1 rests on TCRdb alone, since no DNA is present to check it. The CDR3 sequence is 15 residues long. Germline V CDR1 and CDR2: MNHEY, SVGEGT.

CDR3 amino acids: CASRTGNTGELFF. This chain connects TRBV28 to TRBJ2-2; TCRdb's D call, TRBD1, is unchecked because there is no DNA. From germline, CDR1 is MDHEN and CDR2 SYDVKM. This CDR3 has 13 residues. Looking up the rest from reference TRBV28 and TRBJ2-2 gives the full variable domain: DVKVTQSSRYLVKRTGEKVFLECVQDMDHENMFWYRQDPGLGLRLIYFSYDVKMKEKGDIPEGYSVSREKKERFSLILESASTNQTSMYLCASRTGNTGELFFGEGSRLTVL.

V and J are TRBV5-5 and TRBJ2-5; the TCRdb call, TRBD1, lacks DNA for checking. Germline V gives CDR1 SGHKS, CDR2 YYEKEE (reference sequence). The length of the CDR3 is 14 residues. Here the CDR3 reads CASSPTGKRETQYF.

The chain carries TRBV6-2 or TRBV6-3 and TRBJ2-4; the D call of TRBD1 rests on TCRdb alone, since no DNA is present to check it. CDR1 is MNHEY, CDR2 SVGEGT, per germline. The CDR3 is 16 amino acids. This CDR3 is CASSYGRGGRENIQYF.

The V gene is TRBV10-3, the J gene TRBJ2-5; the D call of TRBD2 rests on TCRdb alone, since no DNA is present to check it. CDR3 length: 12 residues. Germline V gene sequence: CDR1 ENHRY, CDR2 SYGVKD. Here the CDR3 reads CAIRNPLETQYF.

The chain combines TRBV27 with TRBJ1-1; TCRdb picks TRBD1, but there is no DNA to check that call. Germline V gene lookup returns CDR1 MNHEY and CDR2 SMNVEV (reference sequence). The length of the CDR3 is 14 residues. The CDR3 loop reads CASSLNRGKAEAFF.